This T cell receptor (beta chain) was identified during a study of T cell responses to AZD1222 COVID-19 vaccine. The assay was immunoSEQ multiplex PCR, and TCRdb's table has in-frame clones only and misses some. In the table there are 140,000 to 150,000 clones, just over 90% of which are singletons. The origin of this receptor is an adult in good health. Sequences were derived from peripheral blood, sampled on day 0 of AZD1222 vaccination.

CDR3 amino acids: CASSPSDRYGYTF. CDR3 nucleotide sequence: TGTGCCAGCAGCCCTTCTGACCGCTATGGCTACACCTTC. The J gene is TRBJ1-2, the V gene TRBV2; D unclear. The germline CDR1 and CDR2 sequences are SNHLY and FYNNEI. CDR3 length: 13 residues. V lost 6 bases, J lost 4 bases, and 12 bases lay in between.